The 32 T cell receptor beta chains below were found in one sample sequenced in a study of T cell changes during pregnancy in multiple sclerosis. The assay was immunoSEQ multiplex PCR, and TCRdb's table has in-frame clones only and misses some. The sample yields over 50,000 clones, 70% to 90% seen once. This sample comprised peripheral blood, obtained in the first trimester of pregnancy. Source of these receptors: a female donor with multiple sclerosis, enrolled in a pregnancy study.

In its sample, this clone was seen once. CDR3 nucleotides: TGTGCCAGCAGCTTTGTTCGGGAGAACACCGGGGAGCTGTTTTTT. Residues: CASSFVRENTGELFF. The gene calls are TRBV7-9 and TRBJ2-2; perhaps TRBD2 as D (5 bases). Germline CDR1 is SEHNR and CDR2 is FQNEAQ (reference sequence). This CDR3 has 15 residues. Between the trimmed V and J ends, which lost 3 bases and 1 base, there was a span of 9 bases.

CDR3 bases: TGTGCCAGCACCTTGGGGGGAGCCGGGGAGCTGTTTTTT. Protein product: CASTLGGAGELFF. The V and J genes are TRBV28 and TRBJ2-2, with a possible D match to TRBD2 (6 bases). Trimming left V 7 bases short and J 6 bases short, with 12 bases between. From germline, CDR1 is MDHEN and CDR2 SYDVKM. The CDR3 has 13 amino acids. The full variable domain, with the rest looked up from reference TRBV28 and TRBJ2-2, is DVKVTQSSRYLVKRTGEKVFLECVQDMDHENMFWYRQDPGLGLRLIYFSYDVKMKEKGDIPEGYSVSREKKERFSLILESASTNQTSMYLCASTLGGAGELFFGEGSRLTVL.

This sequence joins TRBV29-1 and TRBJ2-3, with a possible D match to TRBD2 (5 bases). The CDR3 is 12 amino acids. The germline V and J ends were trimmed by 2 bases and 5 bases, with 8 bases remaining between them. CDR1 is SQVTM and CDR2 is ANQGSEA in the germline V gene. This chain's CDR3 is CSVESGLDTQYF. The CDR3 DNA sequence: TGCAGCGTTGAATCGGGGTTAGATACGCAGTATTTT.

The chain combines TRBV4-3 with TRBJ1-4, with D possibly being TRBD1 (6 bases). Germline values: CDR1 LGHNA, CDR2 YSLEER. Trimming cost V 2 bases and J 5 bases, with 12 bases left between them. CDR3 length equals 15 residues. This CDR3 is CASSQSGTLNEKLFF. The CDR3, as DNA: TGCGCCAGCAGCCAATCCGGGACACTAAATGAAAAACTGTTTTTT.

The rearrangement joins TRBV11-3 to TRBJ1-1, with TRBD1 matching over 9 bases. This CDR3 contains 13 residues. Germline CDR1 is SGHNT and CDR2 is YENEEA. J was trimmed by 10 bases and V by 1 base; bases with no gene match: 4. The CDR3 loop reads CASSLATGGSAFF. CDR3 bases: TGTGCCAGCAGCTTAGCGACAGGGGGATCAGCTTTCTTT.

This sequence joins TRBV10-3 and TRBJ2-7; D gene uncertain. Germline values: CDR1 ENHRY, CDR2 SYGVKD. Trimming took 0 bases from V and 2 from J, leaving 17 bases between them. This CDR3 spans 17 amino acids. CDR3 sequence: CAISESPRLSVPYEQYF. Written as DNA, the CDR3 is TGTGCCATCAGTGAGTCTCCCAGACTCTCGGTACCCTACGAGCAGTACTTC.

V gene TRBV11-2 combines with J gene TRBJ1-2; D is unclear. Germline CDR1 and CDR2: SGHAT and FQNNGV. V shed 10 bases and J shed 0 bases, with 15 bases lying between them. CDR3 length: 14 amino acids. CDR3 DNA sequence: TGTGCCACTGTAGCTCCAGCAGCTAACTATGGCTACACCTTC. It translates to CATVAPAANYGYTF.

This clone has just one count. Additional DNA sequences in this sample encode the identical CDR3. V gene TRBV5-1 combines with J gene TRBJ2-1; 8 nucleotides align to TRBD2. V trimming: 4 bases; J trimming: 7 bases; junction bases outside the gene matches: 7. The V gene's germline CDR1 is SGHRS and CDR2 YFSETQ. The CDR3 runs to 14 residues. The CDR3 DNA reads TGCGCCAGCAGCCCCGGGACTAGTGGTAATGAGCAGTTCTTC. Protein: CASSPGTSGNEQFF.

The chain links TRBV28 to TRBJ2-2; 9 bases are a match to TRBD1. This CDR3 region has 17 residues. Germline assignment: CDR1 MDHEN and CDR2 SYDVKM. The V gene end was trimmed by 6 bases and the J gene end by 3 bases; junction bases not matched to a gene: 11. The CDR3, as DNA: TGTGCCAGCAGATCGCCCACAGGGGGCAGCGACACCGGGGAGCTGTTTTTT. Encoded protein: CASRSPTGGSDTGELFF.

The V call is TRBV11-3, the J call TRBJ2-1; possibly TRBD2 for D (6 bases). Germline V gene sequence: CDR1 SGHNT, CDR2 YENEEA. Trimming left V 5 bases short and J 9 bases short, with 23 bases between. This CDR3 is built from 16 residues. Here the CDR3 DNA reads TGTGCCAGCAGCCCCTCCTTTTCCGGGAGCGGGCGTGAGCAGTTCTTC. It yields the protein CASSPSFSGSGREQFF.

The rearrangement joins TRBV10-3 to TRBJ1-1; D gene unclear. From germline, CDR1 is ENHRY and CDR2 SYGVKD. This CDR3 comprises 15 residues. The germline V and J ends were trimmed by 0 bases and 0 bases, with 8 bases remaining between them. Here the CDR3 DNA reads TGTGCCATCAGTGAGTCGAGACTCCTGAACACTGAAGCTTTCTTT. Protein product: CAISESRLLNTEAFF.

This clone was seen just once. V is TRBV4-1 and J is TRBJ1-5; a weak D match, TRBD1 (6 bases). The CDR3 loop spans 13 amino acids. CDR1 is MGHRA, CDR2 YSYEKL, per germline. V was pared by 4 bases and J by 6 bases, with 10 bases between. CDR3 nucleotide sequence: TGCGCCAGCAGCCTTACAGGGTCTCAGCCCCAGCATTTT. As protein: CASSLTGSQPQHF.

CDR3 bases: TGTGCCAGCAGTTTCCCGGACAGGACGCACACCGGGGAGCTGTTTTTT. Its translation is CASSFPDRTHTGELFF. This rearrangement joins TRBV27 to TRBJ2-2, with 7 bases identical to TRBD1. This CDR3 comprises 16 residues. Germline V gene lookup returns CDR1 MNHEY and CDR2 SMNVEV (reference sequence). V shed 3 bases, J shed 3 bases, and the junction held 7 bases outside the gene matches.

This chain connects TRBV7-9 to TRBJ2-1, with 8 positions matching TRBD2. There are 16 residues in the CDR3. Germline trimming cut 4 bases from V and 0 bases from J; bases unmatched to any gene: 5. Germline values: CDR1 SEHNR, CDR2 FQNEAQ (reference sequence). Here the CDR3 reads CASSSPSGSSYNEQFF. In nucleotides, the CDR3 is TGTGCCAGCAGCTCACCGAGCGGGAGCTCCTACAATGAGCAGTTCTTC. Combining the CDR3 with reference TRBV7-9 and TRBJ2-1 gives the whole variable domain DTGVSQNPRHKITKRGQNVTFRCDPISEHNRLYWYRQTLGQGPEFLTYFQNEAQLEKSRLLSDRFSAERPKGSFSTLEIQRTEQGDSAMYLCASSSPSGSSYNEQFFGPGTRLTVL.

V usage is TRBV13 and J usage is TRBJ2-3; TRBD2 matches 7 bases. CDR1 PRHDT and CDR2 FYEKMQ come from the germline V gene (reference sequence). The CDR3 sequence is 16 residues long. Trimming removed 3 bases from V and 1 base from J; junction bases left unmatched: 7. The CDR3 DNA reads TGTGCCAGCAGCTTCTTTCCAGCGGGACGCACAGATACGCAGTATTTT. Translation: CASSFFPAGRTDTQYF. Complete variable domain (other parts from reference TRBV13 and TRBJ2-3): AAGVIQSPRHLIKEKRETATLKCYPIPRHDTVYWYQQGPGQDPQFLISFYEKMQSDKGSIPDRFSAQQFSDYHSELNMSSLELGDSALYFCASSFFPAGRTDTQYFGPGTRLTVL.

The chain recombines TRBV2 with TRBJ2-5; TRBD2 aligns across 13 bases. The CDR3 has 17 residues. J was trimmed by 1 base and V by 9 bases; bases with no gene match: 11. Germline CDR1 SNHLY, CDR2 FYNNEI. The CDR3 region is CARLAGTSGKSQETQYF. The CDR3, as DNA: TGTGCCAGGTTGGCCGGGACTAGCGGGAAGTCCCAAGAGACCCAGTACTTC. The full variable domain, completed using reference TRBV2 and TRBJ2-5, is EPEVTQTPSHQVTQMGQEVILRCVPISNHLYFYWYRQILGQKVEFLVSFYNNEISEKSEIFDDQFSVERPDGSNFTLKIRSTKLEDSAMYFCARLAGTSGKSQETQYFGPGTRLLVL.

The gene calls are TRBV2 and TRBJ2-3; D possibly corresponds to TRBD2 (5 bases). V gave up 4 bases and J gave up 3 bases, with 11 bases separating them. The CDR3 spans 14 residues. Germline V gene lookup returns CDR1 SNHLY and CDR2 FYNNEI. In DNA form, the CDR3 reads TGTGCCAGCAGTGCGAGACTACAGACAGATACGCAGTATTTT. This gives the protein CASSARLQTDTQYF.

The count of this clone is one. The V and J genes are TRBV5-1 and TRBJ1-1; maybe TRBD1 (5 bases). CDR3 length equals 15 residues. Germline CDR1 reads SGHRS; CDR2 reads YFSETQ. Trimming took 1 base from V and 3 from J, leaving 13 bases between them. The DNA of the CDR3 is TGCGCCAGCAGCTTGACTGCCGGGGGGGACACTGAAGCTTTCTTT. Protein product: CASSLTAGGDTEAFF. The full variable domain, with the rest looked up from reference TRBV5-1 and TRBJ1-1, is KAGVTQTPRYLIKTRGQQVTLSCSPISGHRSVSWYQQTPGQGLQFLFEYFSETQRNKGNFPGRFSGRQFSNSRSEMNVSTLELGDSALYLCASSLTAGGDTEAFFGQGTRLTVV.

The V and J genes are TRBV27 and TRBJ2-7; 14 bases align to TRBD2. The CDR3 runs to 14 residues. The V segment lost 4 bases and the J segment 8 bases; nucleotides outside the gene matches: 4. CDR1 MNHEY and CDR2 SMNVEV come from the germline V gene (reference sequence). CDR3 loop: CASSSGTSGRKQYF. In DNA form, the CDR3 reads TGTGCCAGCAGTTCTGGGACTAGCGGGAGAAAGCAGTACTTC.

The chain links TRBV2 to TRBJ2-1; 11 bases line up with TRBD2. Per the germline V gene, CDR1 is SNHLY and CDR2 is FYNNEI. This CDR3 has 15 amino acids. V lost 4 bases to trimming and J lost 8 bases; unmatched junction nucleotides: 7. CDR3 nucleotides: TGTGCCAGCAGTGGGGGTAGCGGGAGGGGCGATGAGCAGTTCTTC. This codes for CASSGGSGRGDEQFF.

The V and J genes are TRBV19 and TRBJ2-1; tentatively, D is TRBD1 (5 bases). V was clipped by 5 bases and J by 5 bases, with 10 bases between them. The germline V gene encodes CDR1 LNHDA and CDR2 SQIVND (reference sequence). The CDR3 is made up of 13 amino acids. The CDR3 region is CASSFRADNEQFF. CDR3 nucleotide sequence: TGTGCCAGTAGTTTCAGGGCTGACAATGAGCAGTTCTTC.

This clone has a single count. The chain is built from TRBV4-3 and TRBJ1-4; TRBD1 matches at 10 bases. The germline gives CDR1 LGHNA, CDR2 YSLEER. V gave up 1 base and J gave up 2 bases; unmatched junction bases: 4. The CDR3 spans 17 residues. DNA of the CDR3: TGCGCCAGCAGCCAAGGGACAGGGGGTTACACTAATGAAAAACTGTTTTTT. It is translated as CASSQGTGGYTNEKLFF.

The J gene is TRBJ1-1, the V gene TRBV21-1. TRBV21-1 constitutes a pseudogene. The CDR3 totals 8 residues. CDR3 in DNA: TGTGTTTATACTGAAGCTTTCTTT. This codes for CVYTEAFF.

V usage is TRBV5-4 and J usage is TRBJ2-3, with 7 bases that match TRBD2. Germline values: CDR1 SGHNT, CDR2 YYREEE (reference sequence). This CDR3 spans 15 amino acids. V dropped 4 bases and J dropped 0; count of bases not matched to a gene: 5. CDR3 in amino acids: CASSRERGSTDTQYF. For the CDR3, the DNA is TGTGCCAGCAGCCGAGAGCGGGGAAGCACAGATACGCAGTATTTT.

CDR3 nucleotides: TGCGCCAGCAGCCAAAGCCCTATAGACAGCTCCTACAATGAGCAGTTCTTC. This encodes CASSQSPIDSSYNEQFF. This chain connects TRBV4-1 to TRBJ2-1; maybe TRBD1 (5 bases). Per the germline V gene, CDR1 is MGHRA and CDR2 is YSYEKL. With 2 bases removed from V and 0 bases from J, the gap between germline ends came to 14 bases. The CDR3 length is 17 residues.

This chain connects TRBV5-6 to TRBJ2-7; D may be TRBD1 (7 bases). V lost 3 bases, J lost 1 base, and 14 bases lay in between. The germline V gene has CDR1 SGHDT and CDR2 YYEEEE. The CDR3 sequence is 15 residues long. CDR3 in DNA: TGTGCCAGCAGCTCAGGGGGGCGGACTTCCTACGAGCAGTACTTC. Protein product: CASSSGGRTSYEQYF.

The rearrangement links TRBV7-2 to TRBJ1-1; TRBD1 is a possible D gene (6 bases). V was pared by 5 bases and J by 4 bases, with 14 bases between. Germline CDR1 and CDR2: SGHTA and FQGNSA. This CDR3 has 14 residues. The CDR3 loop reads CASSLRGGSTEAFF. CDR3 coding DNA: TGTGCCAGCAGCCTAAGGGGGGGAAGCACTGAAGCTTTCTTT.

This chain joins TRBV5-6 and TRBJ2-5; 12 positions agree with TRBD1. CDR1 is SGHDT and CDR2 is YYEEEE in the germline V gene. The CDR3 totals 16 residues. V dropped 0 bases and J dropped 5; count of bases not matched to a gene: 5. For the CDR3, the DNA is TGTGCCAGCAGCTTGGGAGGGACAGGGGGCTGGGAGACCCAGTACTTC. Protein product: CASSLGGTGGWETQYF.

This clone ranks as medium-sized. The chain recombines TRBV10-1 with TRBJ2-7, with D possibly TRBD1 on 6 matching bases. Trimming removed 4 bases at V and 6 bases at J, with 10 bases between. Germline CDR1 is WNHNN and CDR2 is SYGVQD (reference sequence). The CDR3 loop spans 12 amino acids. The CDR3 nucleotides read TGCGCCAGCAGTGCCAGGGGCCGCGAGCAGTACTTC. It yields the protein CASSARGREQYF.

This chain connects TRBV30 to TRBJ2-4; 10 bases fit TRBD2. Unmatched junction bases numbered 11, after V lost 4 bases and J lost 2 bases. The CDR3 covers 17 residues. Germline V gene lookup returns CDR1 GTSNPN and CDR2 SVGIG (reference sequence). The CDR3 loop reads CAWNAWRAGGPKNIQYF. The CDR3 region has the DNA TGTGCCTGGAATGCATGGAGAGCGGGAGGGCCCAAAAACATTCAGTACTTC.

This rearrangement joins TRBV7-9 to TRBJ1-2; no clear D. This CDR3 region has 13 residues. The germline V and J ends were trimmed by 1 base and 5 bases, with 8 bases remaining between them. The V gene's germline CDR1 is SEHNR and CDR2 FQNEAQ (reference sequence). CDR3 nucleotide sequence: TGTGCCAGCAGCTTAGAGGCGGGATATGGCTACACCTTC. Its protein product is CASSLEAGYGYTF.

The V call is TRBV7-3, the J call TRBJ2-1; weak D call: TRBD2 (8 bases). In germline, CDR1 is SGHTA, CDR2 FQGTGA. The CDR3 contains 18 residues. Deletions cut 4 bases from V and 6 bases from J, with 25 bases between. The CDR3 DNA is TGTGCCAGCAGCTCCGTACAGGGGAGGACTAGCAGCCTCAATGAGCAGTTCTTC. Translating gives CASSSVQGRTSSLNEQFF.